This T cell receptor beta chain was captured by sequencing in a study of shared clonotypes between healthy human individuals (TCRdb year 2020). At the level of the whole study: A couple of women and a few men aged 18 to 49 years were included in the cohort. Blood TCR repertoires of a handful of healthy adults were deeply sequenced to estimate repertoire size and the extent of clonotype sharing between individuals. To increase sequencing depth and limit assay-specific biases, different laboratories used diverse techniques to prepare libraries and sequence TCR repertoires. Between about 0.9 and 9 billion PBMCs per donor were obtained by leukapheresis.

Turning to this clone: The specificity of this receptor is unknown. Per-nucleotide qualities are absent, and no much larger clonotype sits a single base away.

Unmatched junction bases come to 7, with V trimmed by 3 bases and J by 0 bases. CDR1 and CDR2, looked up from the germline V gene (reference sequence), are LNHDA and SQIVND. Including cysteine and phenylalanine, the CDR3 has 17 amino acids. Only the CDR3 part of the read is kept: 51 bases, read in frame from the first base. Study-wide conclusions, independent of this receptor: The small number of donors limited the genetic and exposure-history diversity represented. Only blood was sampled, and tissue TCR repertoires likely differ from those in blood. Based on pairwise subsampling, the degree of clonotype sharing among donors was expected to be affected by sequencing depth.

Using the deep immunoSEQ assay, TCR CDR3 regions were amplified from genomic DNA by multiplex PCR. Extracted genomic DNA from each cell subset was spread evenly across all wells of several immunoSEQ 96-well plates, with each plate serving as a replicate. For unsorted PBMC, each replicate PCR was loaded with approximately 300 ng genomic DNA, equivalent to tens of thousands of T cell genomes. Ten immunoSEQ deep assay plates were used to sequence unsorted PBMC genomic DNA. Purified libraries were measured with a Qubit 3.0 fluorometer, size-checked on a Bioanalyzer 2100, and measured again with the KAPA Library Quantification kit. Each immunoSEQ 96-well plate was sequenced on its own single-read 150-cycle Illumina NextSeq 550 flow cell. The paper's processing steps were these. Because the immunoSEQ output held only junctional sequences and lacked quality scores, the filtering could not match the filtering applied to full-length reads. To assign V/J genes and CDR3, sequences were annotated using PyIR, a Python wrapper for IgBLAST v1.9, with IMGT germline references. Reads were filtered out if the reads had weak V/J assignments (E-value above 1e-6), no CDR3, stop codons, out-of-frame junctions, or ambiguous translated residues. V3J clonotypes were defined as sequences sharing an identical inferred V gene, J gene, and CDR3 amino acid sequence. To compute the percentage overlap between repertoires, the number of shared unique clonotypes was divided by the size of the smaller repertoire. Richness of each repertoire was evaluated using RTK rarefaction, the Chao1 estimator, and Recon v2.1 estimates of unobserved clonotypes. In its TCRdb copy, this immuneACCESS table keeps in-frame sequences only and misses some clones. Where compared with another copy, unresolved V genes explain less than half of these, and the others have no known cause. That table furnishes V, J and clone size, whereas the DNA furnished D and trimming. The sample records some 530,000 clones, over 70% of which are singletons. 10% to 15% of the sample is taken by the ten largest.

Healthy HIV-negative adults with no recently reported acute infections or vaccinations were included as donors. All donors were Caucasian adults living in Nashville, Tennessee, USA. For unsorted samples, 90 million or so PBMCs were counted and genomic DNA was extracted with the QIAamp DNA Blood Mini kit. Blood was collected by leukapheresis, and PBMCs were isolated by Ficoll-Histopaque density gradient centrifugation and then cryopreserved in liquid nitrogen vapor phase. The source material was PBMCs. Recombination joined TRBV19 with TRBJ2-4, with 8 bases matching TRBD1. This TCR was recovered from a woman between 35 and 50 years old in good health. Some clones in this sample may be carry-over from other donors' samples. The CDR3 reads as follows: CASSIGQGAKAKNIQYF. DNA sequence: TGTGCCAGTAGTATCGGGCAGGGGGCAAAAGCCAAAAACATTCAGTACTTC.